Given below is one T cell receptor beta chain in context. CDR3 size: 12 residues. Between the trimmed V and J ends, which lost 5 bases and 7 bases, there was a span of 8 bases. The germline V gene encodes CDR1 MNHEY and CDR2 SMNVEV (reference sequence). Generated by immunoSEQ multiplex PCR, the TCRdb table keeps only in-frame clones and is missing some. The profile shows roughly 400,000 clones, around 91% of them singletons. This sample stems from a study of blood T cell repertoires in COVID-19. Across the study: PBMCs, B-cell-depleted T cells, or T cells were the source of the cDNA or gDNA that made up the material.

Enrolled through a virtual design, the participants were between roughly 18 and 100 years of age and came from about two dozen US areas. Symptom resolution, clearance, or two negative PCRs marked the recovered donors of Cohort 3. This TCR came from a man between 18 and 35 years old who had recovered from COVID-19. This chain links TRBV27 with TRBJ2-2, with D tentatively TRBD1 (5 bases). Sequenced material: PBMCs or T cells enriched from blood (not recorded which). As DNA, the CDR3 is TGTGCCAGCAGTCCCAGGGACGGGGAGCTGTTTTTT. Protein: CASSPRDGELFF.